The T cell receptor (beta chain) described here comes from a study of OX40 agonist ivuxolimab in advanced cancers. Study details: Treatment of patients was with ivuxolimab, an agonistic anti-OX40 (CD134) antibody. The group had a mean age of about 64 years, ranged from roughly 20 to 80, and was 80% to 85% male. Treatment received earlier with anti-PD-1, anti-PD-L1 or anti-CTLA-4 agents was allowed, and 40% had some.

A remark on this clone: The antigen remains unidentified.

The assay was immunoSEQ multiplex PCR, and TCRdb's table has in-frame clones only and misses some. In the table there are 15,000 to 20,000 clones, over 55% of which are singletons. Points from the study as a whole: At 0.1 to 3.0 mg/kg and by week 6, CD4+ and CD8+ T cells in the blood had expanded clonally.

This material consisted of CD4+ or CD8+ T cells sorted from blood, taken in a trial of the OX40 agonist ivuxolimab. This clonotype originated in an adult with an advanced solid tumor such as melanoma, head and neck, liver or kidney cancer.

The CDR3 sequence: CASSSERALSGNTIYF. The DNA of the CDR3 is TGTGCCAGCAGCTCCGAGCGGGCGCTCTCTGGAAACACCATATATTTT. The V gene is TRBV7-6, the J gene TRBJ1-3, with unresolved D. The CDR3 spans 16 residues. Germline V gene sequence: CDR1 SGHVS, CDR2 FNYEAQ. V dropped 4 bases and J dropped 0 bases, with 13 bases sitting between them. Drawing the rest from reference TRBV7-6 and TRBJ1-3, the complete variable domain is GAGVSQSPRYKVTKRGQDVALRCDPISGHVSLYWYRQALGQGPEFLTYFNYEAQQDKSGLPNDRFSAERPEGSISTLTIQRTEQRDSAMYRCASSSERALSGNTIYFGEGSWLTVV.